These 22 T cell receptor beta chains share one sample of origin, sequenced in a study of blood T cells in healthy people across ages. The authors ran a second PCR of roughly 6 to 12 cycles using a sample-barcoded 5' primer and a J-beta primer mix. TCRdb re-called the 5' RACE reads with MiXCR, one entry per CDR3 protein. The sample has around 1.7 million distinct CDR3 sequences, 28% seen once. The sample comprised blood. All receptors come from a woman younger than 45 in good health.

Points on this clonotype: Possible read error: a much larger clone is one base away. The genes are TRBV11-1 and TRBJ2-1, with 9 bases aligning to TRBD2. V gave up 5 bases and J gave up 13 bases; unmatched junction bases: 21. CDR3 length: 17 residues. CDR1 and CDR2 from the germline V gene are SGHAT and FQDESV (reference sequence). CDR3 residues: CASSRAGAGGSRETQFF. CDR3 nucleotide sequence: TGTGCCAGCAGCAGAGCGGGAGCGGGAGGAAGCAGAGAGACCCAGTTCTTC.

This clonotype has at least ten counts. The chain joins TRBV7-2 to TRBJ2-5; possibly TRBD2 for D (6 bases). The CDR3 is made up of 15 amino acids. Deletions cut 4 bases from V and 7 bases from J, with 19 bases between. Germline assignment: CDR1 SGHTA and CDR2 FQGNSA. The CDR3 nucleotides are TGTGCCAGCAGCTCCTATGTCCGGGACTCTGGGACCCAGTACTTC. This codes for CASSSYVRDSGTQYF.

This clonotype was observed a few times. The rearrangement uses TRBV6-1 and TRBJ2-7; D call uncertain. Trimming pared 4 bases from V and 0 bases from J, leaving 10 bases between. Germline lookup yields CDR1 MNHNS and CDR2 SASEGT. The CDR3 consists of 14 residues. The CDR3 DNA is TGTGCCAGCAGTGTGGCCTCGTACTCCTACGAGCAGTACTTC. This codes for CASSVASYSYEQYF.

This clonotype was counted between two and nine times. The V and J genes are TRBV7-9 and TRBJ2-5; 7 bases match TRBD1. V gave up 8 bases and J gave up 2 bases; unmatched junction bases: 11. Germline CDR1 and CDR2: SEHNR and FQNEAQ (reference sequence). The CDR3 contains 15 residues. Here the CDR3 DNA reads TGTGCCAGCGCCTTTTACGAGGGACAGCAAGAGACCCAGTACTTC. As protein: CASAFYEGQQETQYF.

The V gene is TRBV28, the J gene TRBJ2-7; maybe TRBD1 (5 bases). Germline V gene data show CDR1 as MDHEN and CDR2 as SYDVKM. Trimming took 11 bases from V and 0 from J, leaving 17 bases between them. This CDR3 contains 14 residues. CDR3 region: CAGCPAGRSYEQYF. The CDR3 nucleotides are TGTGCCGGCTGCCCAGCAGGGCGCTCCTACGAGCAGTACTTC.

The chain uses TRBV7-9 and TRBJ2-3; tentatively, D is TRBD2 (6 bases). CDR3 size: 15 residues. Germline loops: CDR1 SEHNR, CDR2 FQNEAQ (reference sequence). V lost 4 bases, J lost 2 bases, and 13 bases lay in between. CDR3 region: CASSSNRELTDTQYF. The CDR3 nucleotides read TGTGCCAGCAGCTCTAACCGGGAGCTCACAGATACGCAGTATTTT.

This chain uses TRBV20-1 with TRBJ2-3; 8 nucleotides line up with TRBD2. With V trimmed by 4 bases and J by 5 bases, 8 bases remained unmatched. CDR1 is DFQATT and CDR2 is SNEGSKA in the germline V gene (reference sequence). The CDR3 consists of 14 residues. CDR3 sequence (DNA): TGCAGTGCTAAGGTTAGCGGGAATCGAGATACGCAGTATTTT. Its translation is CSAKVSGNRDTQYF.

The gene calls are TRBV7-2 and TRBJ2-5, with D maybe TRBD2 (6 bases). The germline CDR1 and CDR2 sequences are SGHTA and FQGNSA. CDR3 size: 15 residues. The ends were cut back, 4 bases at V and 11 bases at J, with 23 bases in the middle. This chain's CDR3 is CASSSSGVWANEQYF. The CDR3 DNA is TGTGCCAGCAGCTCCTCGGGAGTTTGGGCTAATGAGCAGTACTTC.

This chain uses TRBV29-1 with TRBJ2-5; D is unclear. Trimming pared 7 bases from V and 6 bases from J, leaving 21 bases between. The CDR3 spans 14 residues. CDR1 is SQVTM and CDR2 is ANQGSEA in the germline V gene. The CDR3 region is CSATAAERAKTQYF. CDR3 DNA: TGCAGCGCCACAGCCGCCGAGCGCGCAAAGACCCAGTACTTC.

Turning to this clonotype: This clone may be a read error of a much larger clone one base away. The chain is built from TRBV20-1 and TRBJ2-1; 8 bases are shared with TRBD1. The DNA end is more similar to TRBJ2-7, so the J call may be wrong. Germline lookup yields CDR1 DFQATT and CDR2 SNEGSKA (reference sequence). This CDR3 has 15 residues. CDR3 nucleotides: TGCAGTGCTAGATTCGGGCAGGGGGCCTACAATGAGCAGTACTTC. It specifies CSARFGQGAYNEQYF.

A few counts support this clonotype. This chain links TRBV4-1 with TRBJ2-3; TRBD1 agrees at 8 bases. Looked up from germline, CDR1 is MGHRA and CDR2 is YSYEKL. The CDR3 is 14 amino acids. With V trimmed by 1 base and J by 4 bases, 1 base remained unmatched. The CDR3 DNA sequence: TGCGCCAGCAGCCAAGCAGGGGGCCCAGATACGCAGTATTTT. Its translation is CASSQAGGPDTQYF.

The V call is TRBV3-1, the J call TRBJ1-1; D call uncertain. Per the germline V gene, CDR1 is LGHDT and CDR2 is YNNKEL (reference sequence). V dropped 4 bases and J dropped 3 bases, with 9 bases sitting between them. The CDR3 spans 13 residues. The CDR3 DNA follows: TGTGCCAGCAGCCGGCAGAAGTACACTGAAGCTTTCTTT. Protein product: CASSRQKYTEAFF.

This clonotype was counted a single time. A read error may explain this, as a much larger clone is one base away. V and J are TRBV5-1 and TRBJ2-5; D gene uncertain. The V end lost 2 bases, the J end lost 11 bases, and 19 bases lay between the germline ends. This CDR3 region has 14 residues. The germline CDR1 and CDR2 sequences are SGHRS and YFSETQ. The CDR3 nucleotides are TGCGCCAGCAGCTTTGGGCCAATGTCTAATGAGCAGTACTTC. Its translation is CASSFGPMSNEQYF.

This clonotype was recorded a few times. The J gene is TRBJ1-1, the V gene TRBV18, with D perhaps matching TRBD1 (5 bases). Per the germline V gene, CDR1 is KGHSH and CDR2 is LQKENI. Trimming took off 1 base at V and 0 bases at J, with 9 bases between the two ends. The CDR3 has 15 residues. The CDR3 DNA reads TGTGCCAGCTCACCACGGCGGGGCATGAACACTGAAGCTTTCTTT. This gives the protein CASSPRRGMNTEAFF.

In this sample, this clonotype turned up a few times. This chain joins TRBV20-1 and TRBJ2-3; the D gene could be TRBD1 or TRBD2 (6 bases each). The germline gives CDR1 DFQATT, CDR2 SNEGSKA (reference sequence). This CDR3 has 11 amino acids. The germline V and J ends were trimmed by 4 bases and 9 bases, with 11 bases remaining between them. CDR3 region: CSATGAETQYF. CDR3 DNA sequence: TGCAGTGCTACGGGGGCCGAAACGCAGTATTTT.

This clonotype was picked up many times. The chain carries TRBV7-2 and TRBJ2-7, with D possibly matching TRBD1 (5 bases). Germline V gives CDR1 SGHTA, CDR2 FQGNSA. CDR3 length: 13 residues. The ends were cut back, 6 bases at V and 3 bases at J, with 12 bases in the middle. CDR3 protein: CASSFTGYYEQYF. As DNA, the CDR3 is TGTGCCAGCAGTTTTACAGGTTACTACGAGCAGTACTTC. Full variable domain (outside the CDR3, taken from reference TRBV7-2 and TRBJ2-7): GAGVSQSPSNKVTEKGKDVELRCDPISGHTALYWYRQSLGQGLEFLIYFQGNSAPDKSGLPSDRFSAERTGGSVSTLTIQRTQQEDSAVYLCASSFTGYYEQYFGPGTRLTVT.

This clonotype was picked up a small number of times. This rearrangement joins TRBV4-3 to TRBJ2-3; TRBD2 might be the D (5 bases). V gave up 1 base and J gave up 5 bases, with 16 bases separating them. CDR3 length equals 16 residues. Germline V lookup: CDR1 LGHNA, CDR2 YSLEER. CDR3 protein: CASSQGTLFFEDTQYF. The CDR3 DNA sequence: TGCGCCAGCAGCCAAGGGACTCTGTTTTTCGAAGATACGCAGTATTTT.

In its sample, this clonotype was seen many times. The CDR3: CSVEIWGFGDNEQFF. The CDR3 DNA reads TGCAGCGTTGAGATCTGGGGTTTTGGGGACAATGAGCAGTTCTTC. V and J are TRBV29-1 and TRBJ2-1; D gene ambiguous. Trimming stripped 3 bases from V and 5 bases from J, with 17 bases between. Germline assignment: CDR1 SQVTM and CDR2 ANQGSEA. The CDR3 extends over 15 amino acids.

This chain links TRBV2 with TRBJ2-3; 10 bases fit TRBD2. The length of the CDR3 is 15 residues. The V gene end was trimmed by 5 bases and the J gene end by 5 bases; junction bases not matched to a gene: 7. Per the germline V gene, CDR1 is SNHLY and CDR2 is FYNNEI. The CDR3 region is CASSFLAGAKDTQYF. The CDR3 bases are TGTGCCAGCAGTTTCCTAGCGGGGGCGAAAGATACGCAGTATTTT.

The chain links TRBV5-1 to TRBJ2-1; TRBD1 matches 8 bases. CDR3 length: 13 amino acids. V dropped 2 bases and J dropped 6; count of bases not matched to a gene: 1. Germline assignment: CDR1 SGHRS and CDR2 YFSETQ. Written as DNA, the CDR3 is TGCGCCAGCAGCTTACAGGGGGTCAATGAGCAGTTCTTC. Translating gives CASSLQGVNEQFF.

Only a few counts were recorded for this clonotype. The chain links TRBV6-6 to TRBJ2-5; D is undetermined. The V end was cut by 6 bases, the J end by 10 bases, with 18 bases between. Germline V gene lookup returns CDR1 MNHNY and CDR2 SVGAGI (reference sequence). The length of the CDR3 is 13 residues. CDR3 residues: CASSQPGPTGQYF. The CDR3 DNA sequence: TGTGCCAGCAGCCAGCCGGGCCCCACGGGCCAGTACTTC.

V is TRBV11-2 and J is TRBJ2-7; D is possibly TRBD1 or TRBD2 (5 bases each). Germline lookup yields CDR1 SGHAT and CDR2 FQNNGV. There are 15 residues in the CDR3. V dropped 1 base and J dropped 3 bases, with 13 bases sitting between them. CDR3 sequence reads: CASSLGGMGRYEQYF. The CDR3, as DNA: TGTGCCAGCAGCTTAGGGGGGATGGGTCGCTACGAGCAGTACTTC.